This entry describes one T cell receptor (beta chain). Libraries were prepared by immunoSEQ multiplex PCR; TCRdb keeps only in-frame clonotypes and omits some of them. The table includes nearly 300,000 clones, around 85% detected once. This sample is drawn from a study of blood T cell repertoires in COVID-19. Study details: Italy, Spain and the United States were the sources of the convalescent and acute COVID-19 samples.

The trim removed 6 bases at V and 8 bases at J, leaving 19 bases unmatched. Germline CDR1 and CDR2: MDHEN and SYDVKM. The CDR3 consists of 18 residues. The sequence came from a human donor with COVID-19, enrolled during active disease. The donor label of this sample is uncertain. The chain has TRBV28 and TRBJ2-7, with 13 bases fitting TRBD2. Sequencing was carried out using peripheral blood. Here the CDR3 reads CASRLTGTSGEVGGKQYF. For the CDR3, the DNA is TGTGCCAGCAGACTCACCGGGACTAGCGGGGAGGTTGGTGGGAAGCAGTACTTC.